The 24 T cell receptor beta chains in this list originate from one sample, sequenced in a study of T cells in Graves' hyperthyroidism and ophthalmopathy. Researchers took RNA transcripts and amplified the TCR beta CDR3 regions from them. First-round RT-PCR of the TCR CDR3 relied on the HTBI primer set. TCRdb independently ran MiXCR on the multiplex PCR reads; one entry per CDR3 protein. The table records around 600,000 distinct CDR3 sequences, 14% of them present only once. The sequencing input was blood. The receptors were sampled from a woman under 30 with Graves' ophthalmopathy.

This chain links TRBV19 with TRBJ2-1; no reliable D call. Germline V gene sequence: CDR1 LNHDA, CDR2 SQIVND (reference sequence). Trimming stripped 0 bases from V and 7 bases from J, with 10 bases between. CDR3 size: 14 residues. The CDR3 region is CASSIDPSQNEQFF. CDR3 bases: TGTGCCAGTAGTATAGATCCGAGTCAGAATGAGCAGTTCTTC.

Many counts were recorded for this clonotype. CDR3 coding DNA: TGTGCCAGCAGTTTAGACGGCAGCAACTATGGCTACACCTTC. Residues: CASSLDGSNYGYTF. The V and J genes are TRBV28 and TRBJ1-2; unclear D gene. This CDR3 is 14 amino acids long. Trimming removed 2 bases at V and 2 bases at J, with 9 bases between. Germline loops: CDR1 MDHEN, CDR2 SYDVKM.

The chain links TRBV6-1 to TRBJ1-5, with a weak D call TRBD1 (5 bases). There are 17 residues in the CDR3. Trimming took 2 bases from V and 1 from J, leaving 15 bases between them. Germline V gives CDR1 MNHNS, CDR2 SASEGT. Written as DNA, the CDR3 is TGTGCCAGCAGTGAACAAGTAGGGGCCCAGAGCAATCAGCCCCAGCATTTT. Protein sequence: CASSEQVGAQSNQPQHF.

This chain uses TRBV5-1 with TRBJ2-3, with D possibly matching TRBD2 (5 bases). Trimming stripped 0 bases from V and 6 bases from J, with 11 bases between. Germline CDR1 is SGHRS and CDR2 is YFSETQ. This CDR3 is built from 14 residues. The CDR3 loop reads CASSLGLTSDTQYF. The CDR3 nucleotides are TGCGCCAGCAGCTTGGGACTAACATCGGATACGCAGTATTTT.

This clonotype appeared a few times. The rearrangement joins TRBV7-2 to TRBJ1-2; possible D gene TRBD1, 5 bases. This CDR3 is built from 17 residues. Germline V gene data show CDR1 as SGHTA and CDR2 as FQGNSA. Trimming cost V 3 bases and J 6 bases, with 23 bases left between them. The CDR3 sequence: CASSFSGGRGGSDGYTF. The DNA of the CDR3 is TGTGCCAGCAGCTTCTCGGGTGGGAGGGGCGGTTCGGATGGCTACACCTTC.

Worth noting for this clonotype: A much larger clone differs by one base, so this may be a read error. The chain recombines TRBV11-1 with TRBJ2-1, with TRBD1 matching 7 bases. From germline, CDR1 is SGHAT and CDR2 FQDESV (reference sequence). V was clipped by 7 bases and J by 3 bases; unmatched bases: 12. The CDR3 totals 16 residues. The CDR3 is CASKGFRDSYYNEQFF. The CDR3 DNA sequence: TGTGCCAGCAAGGGCTTCCGGGACAGCTACTACAATGAGCAGTTCTTC.

This clonotype was counted many times. This chain links TRBV20-1 with TRBJ1-1; a possible D gene is TRBD1 (6 bases). The CDR3 consists of 13 residues. Deletions cut 3 bases from V and 3 bases from J, with 11 bases between. Germline V gene sequence: CDR1 DFQATT, CDR2 SNEGSKA (reference sequence). CDR3 in amino acids: CSARGGLDTEAFF. In nucleotides, the CDR3 is TGCAGTGCTAGGGGGGGCCTCGACACTGAAGCTTTCTTT.

There are many counts of this clonotype. This chain joins TRBV5-6 and TRBJ2-5; D remains unclear. Germline CDR1 is SGHDT and CDR2 is YYEEEE. Trimming left V 1 base short and J 3 bases short, with 13 bases between. The CDR3 consists of 15 residues. CDR3 sequence: CASSLLDGTKETQYF. DNA for the CDR3: TGTGCCAGCAGCTTGTTGGACGGAACCAAAGAGACCCAGTACTTC.

This clonotype came up many times. CDR3: CASSLVFVRVGFSYEQYF. CDR3 sequence (DNA): TGTGCCAGCAGCTTAGTTTTCGTCAGGGTAGGCTTCTCCTACGAGCAGTACTTC. The V and J genes are TRBV11-2 and TRBJ2-7; TRBD1 is a possible D gene (5 bases). Germline-derived CDR1 and CDR2 are SGHAT and FQNNGV. The CDR3 extends over 18 amino acids. Trimming shortened V by 1 base and J by 0 bases, and 19 bases separated the two germline ends.

This clonotype has only one observation. A much larger clone lies a single base off, so this may be a read error. The chain links TRBV24-1 to TRBJ1-2; no firm D call. Germline CDR1 is KGHDR and CDR2 is SFDVKD. The CDR3 has 13 residues. CDR3 in DNA: TGTGCCACCAGTGATAGCGGGGTGGATGGCTACGCCTTC. Its protein is CATSDSGVDGYAF.

Remarks on this clonotype: Just one base apart from a much larger clone, this may be a read error. The chain couples TRBV6-1 to TRBJ2-2; perhaps D is TRBD1 or TRBD2 (5 bases each). CDR3 length: 14 residues. Germline CDR1 reads MNHNS; CDR2 reads SASEGT. The CDR3 DNA reads TGTGCCAGCATCCCCAGGGCGAACACCGGGAAGCTGTTTTTT. It encodes CASIPRANTGKLFF.

With respect to this clonotype: This could be a read error, since a much larger clone is one nucleotide away. The chain joins TRBV9 to TRBJ2-5; D might be TRBD2 (5 bases). V lost 9 bases and J 5 bases, leaving 17 bases between the germline ends. This CDR3 has 13 amino acids. Germline CDR1 is SGDLS and CDR2 is YYNGEE. The CDR3 protein is CANSREIRETQYF. In DNA, the CDR3 is TGTGCCAACAGTAGGGAGATCAGGGAGACCCAGTACTTC. The full variable domain, completed using reference TRBV9 and TRBJ2-5, is DSGVTQTPKHLITATGQRVTLRCSPRSGDLSVYWYQQSLDQGLQFLIQYYNGEERAKGNILERFSAQQFPDLHSELNLSSLELGDSALYFCANSREIRETQYFGPGTRLLVL.

The chain recombines TRBV27 with TRBJ2-7; no clear D. The length of the CDR3 is 12 residues. Trimming shortened V by 3 bases and J by 6 bases, and 9 bases separated the two germline ends. Germline-derived CDR1 and CDR2 are MNHEY and SMNVEV (reference sequence). CDR3 amino acids: CASSLSGAEQYF. DNA of the CDR3: TGTGCCAGCAGTTTGTCAGGTGCCGAGCAGTACTTC.

This clonotype was recorded a few times. V is TRBV28 and J is TRBJ2-3; D gene ambiguous. V lost 5 bases, J lost 2 bases, and 14 bases lay in between. Germline CDR1 reads MDHEN; CDR2 reads SYDVKM. The CDR3 spans 15 residues. Here the CDR3 reads CASSEMGMNTDTQYF. For the CDR3, the DNA is TGTGCCAGCAGTGAAATGGGGATGAACACAGATACGCAGTATTTT.

The chain recombines TRBV3-1 with TRBJ2-2, with TRBD2 matching over 12 bases. This CDR3 region has 20 residues. The V gene's germline CDR1 is LGHDT and CDR2 YNNKEL (reference sequence). The V gene end was trimmed by 4 bases and the J gene end by 4 bases; junction bases not matched to a gene: 16. CDR3 coding DNA: TGTGCCAGCAGCCGTAGCCCCGGGACTAGCGGGTTTTGGGGCACCGGGGAGCTGTTTTTT. Translated, it gives CASSRSPGTSGFWGTGELFF. The full variable domain, its missing parts supplied by reference TRBV3-1 and TRBJ2-2, is DTAVSQTPKYLVTQMGNDKSIKCEQNLGHDTMYWYKQDSKKFLKIMFSYNNKELIINETVPNRFSPKSPDKAHLNLHINSLELGDSAVYFCASSRSPGTSGFWGTGELFFGEGSRLTVL.

The sample holds a few counts of this clonotype. J is TRBJ2-4 and V is TRBV28; D is undetermined. Trimming cost V 7 bases and J 0 bases, with 16 bases left between them. Germline V gene sequence: CDR1 MDHEN, CDR2 SYDVKM. The CDR3 is 16 residues long. CDR3 DNA sequence: TGTGCCAGCACCTCCCCCGGAGCTCTAGCCAAAAACATTCAGTACTTC. Translating gives CASTSPGALAKNIQYF. The full variable domain, rest sourced from reference TRBV28 and TRBJ2-4, is DVKVTQSSRYLVKRTGEKVFLECVQDMDHENMFWYRQDPGLGLRLIYFSYDVKMKEKGDIPEGYSVSREKKERFSLILESASTNQTSMYLCASTSPGALAKNIQYFGAGTRLSVL.

This clonotype was detected only a few times. The rearrangement uses TRBV4-2 and TRBJ1-1, with D possibly TRBD1 on 5 matching bases. Looked up from germline, CDR1 is LGHNA and CDR2 is YNFKEQ. Trimming took 2 bases from V and 4 from J, leaving 14 bases between them. This CDR3 spans 15 amino acids. DNA for the CDR3: TGTGCCAGCAGCCAACGAGGGGTCTCCGGCACTGAAGCTTTCTTT. It translates to CASSQRGVSGTEAFF.

The table lists this clonotype with a few counts. The chain has TRBV9 and TRBJ1-2, with a tentative D call TRBD1 (5 bases). Germline CDR1 is SGDLS and CDR2 is YYNGEE. The CDR3 consists of 14 residues. V dropped 0 bases and J dropped 5 bases, with 11 bases sitting between them. This CDR3 reads CASSVDLGAYGYTF. CDR3 in DNA: TGTGCCAGCAGCGTAGATCTAGGGGCATATGGCTACACCTTC.

A note on this clonotype: A much larger clone differs from this one at a single base, so this may be a read error. The rearrangement joins TRBV2 to TRBJ2-1; D possibly corresponds to TRBD2 (5 bases). The CDR3 consists of 14 residues. CDR1 and CDR2 from the germline V gene are SNHLY and FYNNEI. CDR3 loop: CASRPIRTYNEQSF. The CDR3 region has the DNA TGTGCCAGCAGACCGATACGGACTTACAATGAGCAGTCCTTC.

This clonotype has a count of ten or more. The J gene is TRBJ2-7, the V gene TRBV3-1; D is possibly TRBD2 (5 bases). V lost 4 bases, J lost 0 bases, and 16 bases lay in between. This CDR3 region has 16 residues. Per the germline V gene, CDR1 is LGHDT and CDR2 is YNNKEL (reference sequence). CDR3 amino acids: CASSPISGGGSYEQYF. The CDR3 region has the DNA TGTGCCAGCAGCCCCATCTCCGGAGGCGGCTCCTACGAGCAGTACTTC.

This clonotype was seen at least ten times. This chain connects TRBV19 to TRBJ2-1; perhaps TRBD2 as D (5 bases). The ends were cut back, 5 bases at V and 1 base at J, with 21 bases in the middle. The CDR3 is 18 amino acids. CDR1 is LNHDA, CDR2 SQIVND, per germline (reference sequence). CDR3 nucleotides: TGTGCCAGTAGTTCTAGCCGTCAGCGATACGGGTCCTACAATGAGCAGTTCTTC. Translated, it gives CASSSSRQRYGSYNEQFF.

V gene TRBV9 combines with J gene TRBJ2-3, with D tentatively TRBD2 (6 bases). This CDR3 comprises 15 residues. Germline CDR1 reads SGDLS; CDR2 reads YYNGEE. V was trimmed by 4 bases and J by 4 bases, leaving 16 bases between them. This chain's CDR3 is CASSPVRDLADTQYF. The CDR3 DNA follows: TGTGCCAGCAGCCCCGTGCGGGATCTCGCAGATACGCAGTATTTT.

This clonotype was seen repeatedly, ten times or more. The rearrangement joins TRBV3-1 to TRBJ1-2; TRBD1 agrees at 7 bases. Germline CDR1 is LGHDT and CDR2 is YNNKEL (reference sequence). There are 13 residues in the CDR3. Losses at the gene ends were 4 bases for V and 4 bases for J; bases not matched to a gene: 3. The CDR3 nucleotides are TGTGCCAGCAGCCGGGACAGCGGCTATGGCTACACCTTC. This sequence encodes CASSRDSGYGYTF.

This clonotype was observed many times. V is TRBV2 and J is TRBJ2-3; 7 bases match TRBD2. The CDR3 has 15 amino acids. Trimming cost V 7 bases and J 0 bases; bases outside gene matches: 7. CDR1 and CDR2 (germline): SNHLY, FYNNEI. In DNA, the CDR3 is TGTGCCAGCACTCCTAGCGGAACTAGCACAGATACGCAGTATTTT. Translated: CASTPSGTSTDTQYF.